This T cell receptor (beta chain) is from a study of early T cells in non-severe SARS-CoV-2 infection. In germline, CDR1 is WNHNN, CDR2 SYGVQD (reference sequence). With 0 bases removed from V and 1 base from J, the gap between germline ends came to 3 bases. This CDR3 has 13 residues. TCRdb independently ran MiXCR on the 5' RACE reads; one entry per CDR3 protein. The sample has 80,000 to 95,000 distinct CDR3 sequences; 12% to 15% are singletons. Material for sequencing was whole blood. J is TRBJ2-5 and V is TRBV10-1; D gene unclear. The clonotype was recovered from an adult who was a healthcare worker with PCR-confirmed SARS-CoV-2 infection or an uninfected control (not recorded which). This CDR3 reads CASSESGQETQYF. DNA of the CDR3: TGCGCCAGCAGTGAGTCGGGCCAAGAGACCCAGTACTTC.